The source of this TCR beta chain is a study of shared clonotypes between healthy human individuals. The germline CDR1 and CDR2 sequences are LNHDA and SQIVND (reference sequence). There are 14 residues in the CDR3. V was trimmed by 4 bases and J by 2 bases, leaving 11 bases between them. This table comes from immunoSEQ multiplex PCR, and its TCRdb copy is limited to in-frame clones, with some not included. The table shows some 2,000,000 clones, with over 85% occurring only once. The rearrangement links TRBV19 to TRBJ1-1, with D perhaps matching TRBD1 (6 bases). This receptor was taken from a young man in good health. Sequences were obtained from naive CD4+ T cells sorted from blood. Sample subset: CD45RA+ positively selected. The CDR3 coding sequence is TGTGCCAGTAGTAACAGGGAGGGAAACACTGAAGCTTTCTTT. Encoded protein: CASSNREGNTEAFF. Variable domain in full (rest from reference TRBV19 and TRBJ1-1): DGGITQSPKYLFRKEGQNVTLSCEQNLNHDAMYWYRQDPGQGLRLIYYSQIVNDFQKGDIAEGYSVSREKKESFPLTVTSAQKNPTAFYLCASSNREGNTEAFFGQGTRLTVV.